This T cell receptor (beta chain) was captured in a study of T cells in Graves' hyperthyroidism and ophthalmopathy. RNA transcripts gave rise to amplified TCR beta CDR3 regions. Initially, a first-round RT-PCR of the TCR CDR3 employed the HTBI primer set. MiXCR was run by TCRdb on the multiplex PCR reads, yielding one entry per CDR3 protein. The table includes about 350,000 distinct CDR3 sequences, roughly 18% detected once. A few counts support this clonotype. Sequenced input: blood. This receptor was obtained from a woman aged 40 to 49 with Graves' ophthalmopathy.

Here the CDR3 reads CASSQRLQTYEQYF. For the CDR3, the DNA is TGTGCCAGCAGCCAACGACTTCAGACCTACGAGCAGTACTTC. The chain couples TRBV4-2 to TRBJ2-7; D gene unclear. The CDR3 sequence is 14 residues long. Trimming stripped 2 bases from V and 2 bases from J, with 10 bases between. The germline CDR1 and CDR2 sequences are LGHNA and YNFKEQ.